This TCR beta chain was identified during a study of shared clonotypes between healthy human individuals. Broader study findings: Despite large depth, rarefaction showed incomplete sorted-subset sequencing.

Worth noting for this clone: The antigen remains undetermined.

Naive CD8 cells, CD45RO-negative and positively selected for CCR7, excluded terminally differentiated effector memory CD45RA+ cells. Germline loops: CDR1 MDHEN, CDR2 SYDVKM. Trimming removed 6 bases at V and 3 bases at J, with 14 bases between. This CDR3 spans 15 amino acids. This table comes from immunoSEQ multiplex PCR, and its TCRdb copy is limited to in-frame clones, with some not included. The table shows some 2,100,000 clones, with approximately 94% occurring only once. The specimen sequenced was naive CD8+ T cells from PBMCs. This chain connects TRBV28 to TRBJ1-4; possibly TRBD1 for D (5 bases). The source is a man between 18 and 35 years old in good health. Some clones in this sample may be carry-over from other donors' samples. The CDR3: CASRDRDASNEKLFF. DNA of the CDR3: TGTGCCAGCAGGGACCGGGACGCCTCTAATGAAAAACTGTTTTTT.